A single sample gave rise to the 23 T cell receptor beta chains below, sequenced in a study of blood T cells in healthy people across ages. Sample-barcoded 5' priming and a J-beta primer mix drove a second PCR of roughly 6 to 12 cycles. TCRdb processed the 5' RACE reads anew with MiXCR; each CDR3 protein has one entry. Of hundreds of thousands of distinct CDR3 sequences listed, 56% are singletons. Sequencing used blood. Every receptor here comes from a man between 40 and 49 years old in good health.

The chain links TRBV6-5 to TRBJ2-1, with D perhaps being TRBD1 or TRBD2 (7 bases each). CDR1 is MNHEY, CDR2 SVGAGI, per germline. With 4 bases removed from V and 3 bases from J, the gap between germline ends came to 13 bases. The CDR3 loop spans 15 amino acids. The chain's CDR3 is CASSWEGAHYNEQFF. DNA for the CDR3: TGTGCCAGCAGTTGGGAGGGGGCACACTACAATGAGCAGTTCTTC.

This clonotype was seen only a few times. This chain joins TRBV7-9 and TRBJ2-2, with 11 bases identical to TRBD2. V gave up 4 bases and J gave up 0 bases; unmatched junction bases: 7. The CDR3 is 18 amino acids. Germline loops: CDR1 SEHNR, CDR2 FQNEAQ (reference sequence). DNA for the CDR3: TGTGCCAGCAGCTCCCTGACTAGCGGGGTTTCGAACACCGGGGAGCTGTTTTTT. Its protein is CASSSLTSGVSNTGELFF.

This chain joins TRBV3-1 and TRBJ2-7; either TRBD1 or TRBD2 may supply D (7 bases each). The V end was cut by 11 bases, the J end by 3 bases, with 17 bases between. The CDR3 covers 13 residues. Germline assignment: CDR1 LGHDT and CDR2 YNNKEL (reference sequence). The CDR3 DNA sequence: TGTGCCTCCAAGGGGGCGGGGGACTACGAGCAGTACTTC. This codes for CASKGAGDYEQYF.

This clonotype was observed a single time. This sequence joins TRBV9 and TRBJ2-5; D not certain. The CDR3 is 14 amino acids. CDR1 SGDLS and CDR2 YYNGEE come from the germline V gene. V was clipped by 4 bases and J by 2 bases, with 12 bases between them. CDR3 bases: TGTGCCAGCAGCCCCAACAGTCCTCAAGAGACCCAGTACTTC. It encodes CASSPNSPQETQYF.

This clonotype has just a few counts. The CDR3 region is CASRTRIRGSSSPNEQFF. The CDR3 DNA reads as TGTGCCAGCAGGACCCGGATTCGGGGCTCGAGTTCCCCCAATGAGCAGTTCTTC. This chain uses TRBV12-3 or TRBV12-4 with TRBJ2-1, with D perhaps matching TRBD1 or TRBD2 (5 bases each). V was pared by 6 bases and J by 6 bases, with 27 bases between. This CDR3 is 18 amino acids long.

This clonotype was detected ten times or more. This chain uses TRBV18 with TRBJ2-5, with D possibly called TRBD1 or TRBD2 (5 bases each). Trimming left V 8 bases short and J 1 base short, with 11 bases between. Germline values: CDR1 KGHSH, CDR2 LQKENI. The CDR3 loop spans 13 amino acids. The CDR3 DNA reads TGTGCCAGCAGCCCGGGACCCCAAGAGACCCAGTACTTC. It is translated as CASSPGPQETQYF. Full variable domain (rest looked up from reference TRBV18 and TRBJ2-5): NAGVMQNPRHLVRRRGQEARLRCSPMKGHSHVYWYRQLPEEGLKFMVYLQKENIIDESGMPKERFSAEFPKEGPSILRIQQVVRGDSAAYFCASSPGPQETQYFGPGTRLLVL.

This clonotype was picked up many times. In nucleotides, the CDR3 is TGTGCTAGTGGTAATCCGACACTTCCTAACTATGGCTACACCTTC. Translated, it gives CASGNPTLPNYGYTF. The rearrangement joins TRBV12-5 to TRBJ1-2; no reliable D call. CDR1 LGHNT and CDR2 FRNRAP come from the germline V gene. The CDR3 has 15 amino acids. Trimming cost V 5 bases and J 0 bases, with 13 bases left between them.

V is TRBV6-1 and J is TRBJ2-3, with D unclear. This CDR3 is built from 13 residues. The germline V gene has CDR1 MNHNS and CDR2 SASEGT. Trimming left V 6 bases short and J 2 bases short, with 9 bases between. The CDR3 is CASRIPVTDTQYF. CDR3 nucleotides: TGTGCCAGCAGGATCCCCGTCACAGATACGCAGTATTTT.

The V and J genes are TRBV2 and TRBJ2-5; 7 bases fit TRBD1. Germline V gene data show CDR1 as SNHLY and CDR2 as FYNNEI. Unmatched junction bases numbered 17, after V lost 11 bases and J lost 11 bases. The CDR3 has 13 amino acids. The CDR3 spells CALTGTDSYEQYF. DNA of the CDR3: TGTGCCCTGACAGGGACAGACTCCTACGAACAGTACTTC.

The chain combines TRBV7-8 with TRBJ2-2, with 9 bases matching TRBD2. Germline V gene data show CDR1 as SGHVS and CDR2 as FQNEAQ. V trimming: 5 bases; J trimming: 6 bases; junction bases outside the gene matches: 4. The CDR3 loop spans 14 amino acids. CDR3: CASSTRLAAGELFF. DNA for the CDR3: TGTGCCAGCAGCACGCGACTAGCGGCCGGGGAGCTGTTTTTT.

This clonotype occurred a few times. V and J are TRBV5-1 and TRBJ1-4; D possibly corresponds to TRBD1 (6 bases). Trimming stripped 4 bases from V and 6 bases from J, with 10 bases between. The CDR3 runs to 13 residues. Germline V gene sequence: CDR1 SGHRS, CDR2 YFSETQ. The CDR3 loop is CASSRSGDEKLFF. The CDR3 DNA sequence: TGCGCCAGCAGCCGATCAGGGGATGAAAAACTGTTTTTT.

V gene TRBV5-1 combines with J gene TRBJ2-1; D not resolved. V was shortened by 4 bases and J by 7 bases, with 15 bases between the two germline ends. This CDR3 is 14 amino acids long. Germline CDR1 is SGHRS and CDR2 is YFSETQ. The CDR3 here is CASSPIQGRNEQFF. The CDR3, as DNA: TGCGCCAGCAGCCCTATACAAGGGCGGAATGAGCAGTTCTTC.

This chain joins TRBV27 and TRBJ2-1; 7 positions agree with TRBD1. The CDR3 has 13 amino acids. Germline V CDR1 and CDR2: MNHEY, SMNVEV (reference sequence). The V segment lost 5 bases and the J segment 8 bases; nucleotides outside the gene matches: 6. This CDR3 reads CASSDRVVDEQFF. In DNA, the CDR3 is TGTGCCAGCAGTGACAGGGTCGTGGATGAGCAGTTCTTC.

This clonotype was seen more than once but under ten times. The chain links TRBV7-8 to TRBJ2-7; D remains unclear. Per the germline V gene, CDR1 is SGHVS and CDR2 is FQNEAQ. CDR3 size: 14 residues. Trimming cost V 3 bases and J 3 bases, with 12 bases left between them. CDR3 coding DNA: TGTGCCAGCAGCTTGGCCAGCTTAAGCTACGAGCAGTACTTC. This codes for CASSLASLSYEQYF. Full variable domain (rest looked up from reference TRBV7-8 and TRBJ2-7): GAGVSQSPRYKVAKRGQDVALRCDPISGHVSLFWYQQALGQGPEFLTYFQNEAQLDKSGLPSDRFFAERPEGSVSTLKIQRTQQEDSAVYLCASSLASLSYEQYFGPGTRLTVT.

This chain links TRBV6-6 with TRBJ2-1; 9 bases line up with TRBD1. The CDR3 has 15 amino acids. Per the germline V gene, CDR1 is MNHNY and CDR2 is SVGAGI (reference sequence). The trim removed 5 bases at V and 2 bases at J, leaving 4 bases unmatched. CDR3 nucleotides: TGTGCCAGCAGTACCGGGACAGGGCCCTACAATGAGCAGTTCTTC. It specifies CASSTGTGPYNEQFF.

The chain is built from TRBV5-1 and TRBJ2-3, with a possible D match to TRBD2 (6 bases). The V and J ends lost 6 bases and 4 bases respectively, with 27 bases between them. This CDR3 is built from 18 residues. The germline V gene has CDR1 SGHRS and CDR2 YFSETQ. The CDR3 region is CASKVSAGTLRSADTQYF. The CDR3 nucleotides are TGCGCCAGCAAGGTTTCGGCGGGAACCCTCCGATCGGCAGATACGCAGTATTTT.

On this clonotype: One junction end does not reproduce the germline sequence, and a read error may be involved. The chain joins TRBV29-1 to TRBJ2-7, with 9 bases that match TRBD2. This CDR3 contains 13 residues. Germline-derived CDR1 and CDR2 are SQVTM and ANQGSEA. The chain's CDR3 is CSVYSGSTYGQYF. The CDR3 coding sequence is TGCAGCGTTTATAGCGGGAGCACCTACGGGCAGTACTTC.

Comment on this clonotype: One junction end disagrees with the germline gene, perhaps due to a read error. CDR3 sequence: CAGSYSAGLGGYGYTF. The CDR3 region has the DNA TGTGCCGGCAGTTACTCCGCCGGGTTAGGAGGGTATGGCTACACCTTC. The gene calls are TRBV6-6 and TRBJ1-2, with no clear D. Germline CDR1 MNHNY, CDR2 SVGAGI (reference sequence). The CDR3 extends over 16 amino acids.

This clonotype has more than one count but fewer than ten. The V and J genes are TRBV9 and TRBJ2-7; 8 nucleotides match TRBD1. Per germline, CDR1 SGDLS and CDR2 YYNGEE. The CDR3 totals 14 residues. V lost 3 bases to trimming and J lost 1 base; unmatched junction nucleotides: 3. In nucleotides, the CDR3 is TGTGCCAGCAGCGCAGGGGGCGAGTCCTACGAGCAGTACTTC. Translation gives CASSAGGESYEQYF.

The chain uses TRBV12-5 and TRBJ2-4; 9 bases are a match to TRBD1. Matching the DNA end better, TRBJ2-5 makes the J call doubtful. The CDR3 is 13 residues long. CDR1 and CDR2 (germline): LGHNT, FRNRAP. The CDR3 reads CASGPDRGGTQYF. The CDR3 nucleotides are TGTGCTAGTGGCCCTGACAGGGGGGGGACCCAGTACTTC.

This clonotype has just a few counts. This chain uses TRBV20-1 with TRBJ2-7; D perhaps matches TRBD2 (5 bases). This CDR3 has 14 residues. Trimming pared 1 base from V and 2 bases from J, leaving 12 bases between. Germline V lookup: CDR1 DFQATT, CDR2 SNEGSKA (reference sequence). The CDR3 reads CSARAAGGTYEQYF. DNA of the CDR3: TGCAGTGCTAGAGCCGCGGGCGGAACCTACGAGCAGTACTTC.

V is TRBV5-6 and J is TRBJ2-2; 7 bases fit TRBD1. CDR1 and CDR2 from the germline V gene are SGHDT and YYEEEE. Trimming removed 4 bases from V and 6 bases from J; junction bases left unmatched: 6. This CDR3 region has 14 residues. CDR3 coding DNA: TGTGCCAGCAGCCCGACAGGGTACCCCGGGGAGCTGTTTTTT. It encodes CASSPTGYPGELFF.

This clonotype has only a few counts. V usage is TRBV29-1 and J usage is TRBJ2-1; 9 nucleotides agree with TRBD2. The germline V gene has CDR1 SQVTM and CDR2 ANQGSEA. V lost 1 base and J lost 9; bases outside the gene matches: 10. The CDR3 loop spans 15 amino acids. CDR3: CSVEGSAGGPTEQFF. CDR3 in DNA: TGCAGCGTTGAAGGGTCGGCGGGAGGGCCTACTGAGCAGTTCTTC.